This entry lists 11 T cell receptor beta chains sequenced from one sample in a study of blood T cell repertoires in COVID-19. Some clones are missing from TCRdb's copy, which holds only in-frame ones; the method was immunoSEQ multiplex PCR. The sample lists 300,000 to 350,000 clones; approximately 85% were seen once. Sample: PBMCs or T cells enriched from blood (not recorded which). All receptors derive from a man younger than 45 who had recovered from COVID-19.

The chain recombines TRBV30 with TRBJ1-2; D is undetermined. Looked up from germline, CDR1 is GTSNPN and CDR2 is SVGIG (reference sequence). V lost 5 bases, J lost 5 bases, and 15 bases lay in between. The CDR3 covers 13 residues. CDR3 bases: TGTGCCTGGCCCTCGGAGGGCGGGTATGGCTACACCTTC. Translation gives CAWPSEGGYGYTF.

DNA of the CDR3: TGTGCCAGCAGTGAAGACCGACTAGCCAAAAACATTCAGTACTTC. It yields the protein CASSEDRLAKNIQYF. This chain links TRBV2 with TRBJ2-4; D remains ambiguous. Trimming removed 1 base at V and 0 bases at J, with 7 bases between. The CDR3 length is 15 residues. Looked up from germline, CDR1 is SNHLY and CDR2 is FYNNEI.

The gene calls are TRBV14 and TRBJ2-2; weak D call: TRBD2 (6 bases). The CDR3 has 13 amino acids. V was pared by 7 bases and J by 4 bases, with 10 bases between. Germline CDR1 SGHDN, CDR2 FVKESK. The CDR3 is CASTGLSTGELFF. The CDR3 DNA reads as TGTGCCAGCACGGGACTGTCCACCGGGGAGCTGTTTTTT.

V is TRBV10-3 and J is TRBJ2-7; 8 nucleotides match TRBD1. With V trimmed by 4 bases and J by 4 bases, 3 bases remained unmatched. Germline V gene data show CDR1 as ENHRY and CDR2 as SYGVKD. This CDR3 region has 13 residues. The DNA of the CDR3 is TGTGCCATCAGTGGGACAGGGACATACGAGCAGTACTTC. As protein: CAISGTGTYEQYF.

The chain couples TRBV24-1 to TRBJ2-1; 7 positions match TRBD1. Germline CDR1 KGHDR, CDR2 SFDVKD. The CDR3 loop spans 17 amino acids. Trimming took 4 bases from V and 6 from J; bases not matched to a gene: 14. The CDR3 sequence is CATSDARQGFRGNEQFF. The CDR3 DNA reads as TGTGCCACCAGTGACGCCCGACAGGGCTTCAGGGGCAATGAGCAGTTCTTC.

The chain recombines TRBV6-5 with TRBJ1-1; D unclear. Trimming left V 4 bases short and J 5 bases short, with 14 bases between. CDR1 is MNHEY, CDR2 SVGAGI, per germline. The CDR3 has 14 amino acids. The CDR3 DNA follows: TGTGCCAGCAGTTTAGAGGGATCCTGGACTGAAGCTTTCTTT. This gives the protein CASSLEGSWTEAFF.

This clone rates as medium-sized. V gene TRBV29-1 combines with J gene TRBJ2-1, with a weak D call TRBD2 (6 bases). Germline CDR1 reads SQVTM; CDR2 reads ANQGSEA. V lost 6 bases to trimming and J lost 5 bases, with 14 bases between them. CDR3 length equals 13 residues. The CDR3: CSVGSGEDNEQFF. The CDR3 nucleotides are TGCAGCGTGGGGTCGGGGGAGGACAATGAGCAGTTCTTC.

The chain combines TRBV11-2 with TRBJ2-3; D is uncertain. The germline gives CDR1 SGHAT, CDR2 FQNNGV. The V end was cut by 5 bases, the J end by 6 bases, with 9 bases between. There are 12 residues in the CDR3. The CDR3 bases are TGTGCCAGCAGCCCACAGCAGGATACGCAGTATTTT. Translating it yields CASSPQQDTQYF.

This clone was found once. V usage is TRBV7-2 and J usage is TRBJ2-5; TRBD2 is a possible D gene (6 bases). Germline V CDR1 and CDR2: SGHTA, FQGNSA. The CDR3 contains 14 residues. The ends were cut back, 5 bases at V and 8 bases at J, with 18 bases in the middle. DNA of the CDR3: TGTGCCAGCAGCCCTACTGGGGGGTCAGTAACCCAGTACTTC. This gives the protein CASSPTGGSVTQYF.

This chain joins TRBV10-1 and TRBJ2-4; 9 bases line up with TRBD2. Germline loops: CDR1 WNHNN, CDR2 SYGVQD (reference sequence). The CDR3 totals 15 residues. V dropped 5 bases and J dropped 7; count of bases not matched to a gene: 9. Here the CDR3 reads CASSRGTSKGNIQYF. The CDR3 coding sequence is TGCGCCAGCAGTCGGGGGACTAGCAAAGGGAACATTCAGTACTTC.

V gene TRBV18 combines with J gene TRBJ2-5; TRBD1 might be the D (6 bases). V lost 4 bases to trimming and J lost 2 bases, with 8 bases between them. The CDR3 is made up of 13 amino acids. The germline CDR1 and CDR2 sequences are KGHSH and LQKENI. The CDR3 is CASSLQGQETQYF. DNA of the CDR3: TGTGCCAGCTCACTCCAGGGGCAAGAGACCCAGTACTTC.